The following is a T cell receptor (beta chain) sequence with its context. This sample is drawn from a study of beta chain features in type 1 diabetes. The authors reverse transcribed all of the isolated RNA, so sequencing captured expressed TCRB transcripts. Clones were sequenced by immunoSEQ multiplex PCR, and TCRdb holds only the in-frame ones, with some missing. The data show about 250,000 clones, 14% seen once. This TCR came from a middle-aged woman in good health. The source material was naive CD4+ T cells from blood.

DNA of the CDR3: TGTGCCAGCAGCGTAGAGATAGCGGGGGCTTCCGAGCAGTACTTC. Its translation is CASSVEIAGASEQYF. This rearrangement joins TRBV9 to TRBJ2-7; 9 positions match TRBD2. The trim removed 0 bases at V and 6 bases at J, leaving 7 bases unmatched. Per the germline V gene, CDR1 is SGDLS and CDR2 is YYNGEE. The CDR3 covers 15 residues.